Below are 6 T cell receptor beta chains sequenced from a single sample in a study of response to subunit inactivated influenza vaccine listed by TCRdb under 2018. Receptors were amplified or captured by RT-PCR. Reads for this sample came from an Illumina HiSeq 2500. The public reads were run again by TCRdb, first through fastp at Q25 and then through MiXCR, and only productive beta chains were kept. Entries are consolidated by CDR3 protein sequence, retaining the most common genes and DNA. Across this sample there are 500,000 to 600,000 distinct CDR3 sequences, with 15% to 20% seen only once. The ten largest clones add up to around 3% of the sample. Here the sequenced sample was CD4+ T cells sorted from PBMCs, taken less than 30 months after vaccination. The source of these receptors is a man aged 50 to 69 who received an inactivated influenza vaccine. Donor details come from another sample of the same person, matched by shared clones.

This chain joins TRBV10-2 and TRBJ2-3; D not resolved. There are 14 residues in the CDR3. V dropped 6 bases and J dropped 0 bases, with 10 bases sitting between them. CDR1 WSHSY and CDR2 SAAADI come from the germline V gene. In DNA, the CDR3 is TGCGCCAGCAGGGAATTTCTAAGCACAGATACGCAGTATTTT. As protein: CASREFLSTDTQYF.

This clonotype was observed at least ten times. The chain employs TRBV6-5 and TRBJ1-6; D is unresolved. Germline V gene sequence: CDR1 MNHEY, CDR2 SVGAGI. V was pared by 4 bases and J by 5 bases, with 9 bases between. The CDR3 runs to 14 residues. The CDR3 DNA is TGTGCCAGCAGTTCCCCCCTGGATAATTCACCCCTCCACTTT. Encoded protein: CASSSPLDNSPLHF.

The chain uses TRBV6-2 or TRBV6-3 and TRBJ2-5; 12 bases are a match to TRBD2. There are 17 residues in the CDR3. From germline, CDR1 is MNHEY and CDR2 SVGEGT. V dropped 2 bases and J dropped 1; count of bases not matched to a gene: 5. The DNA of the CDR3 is TGTGCCAGCAGTTACCGTGGACTAGCGGGATTCCAAGAGACCCAGTACTTC. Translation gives CASSYRGLAGFQETQYF.

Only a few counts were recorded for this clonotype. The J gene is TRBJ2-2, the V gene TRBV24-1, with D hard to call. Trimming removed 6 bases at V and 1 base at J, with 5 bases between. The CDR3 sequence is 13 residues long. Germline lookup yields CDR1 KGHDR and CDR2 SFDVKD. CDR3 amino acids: CATSRWNTGELFF. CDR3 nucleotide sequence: TGTGCCACCAGTCGATGGAACACCGGGGAGCTGTTTTTT.

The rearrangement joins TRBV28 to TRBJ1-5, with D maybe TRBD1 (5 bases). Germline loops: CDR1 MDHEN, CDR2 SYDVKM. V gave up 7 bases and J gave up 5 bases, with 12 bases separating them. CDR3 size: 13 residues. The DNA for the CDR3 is TGTGCCAGCAATACAGGTTCAGATCAGCCCCAGCATTTT. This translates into CASNTGSDQPQHF. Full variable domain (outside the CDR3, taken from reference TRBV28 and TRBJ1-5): DVKVTQSSRYLVKRTGEKVFLECVQDMDHENMFWYRQDPGLGLRLIYFSYDVKMKEKGDIPEGYSVSREKKERFSLILESASTNQTSMYLCASNTGSDQPQHFGDGTRLSIL.

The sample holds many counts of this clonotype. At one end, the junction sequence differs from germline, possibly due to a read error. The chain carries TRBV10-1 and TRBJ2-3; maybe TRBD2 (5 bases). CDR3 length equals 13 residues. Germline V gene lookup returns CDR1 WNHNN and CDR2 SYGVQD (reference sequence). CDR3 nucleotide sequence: TGCGCCAGCAGTGAGGCTAGCACAGATACGCCGTATTTT. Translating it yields CASSEASTDTPYF.